This TCR beta chain emerged from a study of cytomegalovirus exposure and HLA in healthy donors. Vbeta (60) and Jbeta (13) primers were used in the PCR. The assay was immunoSEQ multiplex PCR, and TCRdb's table has in-frame clones only and misses some. The sample lists 150,000 to 200,000 clones; 80% were seen once. Study-level points and caveats: In presence/absence analyses, roughly uniform sequencing depth across donors was assumed.

CDR3 length equals 15 residues. With 2 bases removed from V and 0 bases from J, the gap between germline ends came to 9 bases. Germline values: CDR1 SGHRS, CDR2 YFSETQ. Details on this clone: Its cognate antigen is unknown.

This clonotype was obtained from a boy younger than 18 in good health and CMV-seronegative. Sequenced sample: PBMCs. V usage is TRBV5-1 and J usage is TRBJ2-1, with D possibly being TRBD1 (6 bases). The CDR3 loop reads CASSLGQPSYNEQFF. DNA for the CDR3: TGCGCCAGCAGCTTAGGACAGCCCTCCTACAATGAGCAGTTCTTC.